These 23 T cell receptor beta chains originate from one sample sequenced in a study of cytomegalovirus exposure and HLA in healthy donors. PCR was performed using 60 Vbeta and 13 Jbeta primers. Assay used: immunoSEQ multiplex PCR; TCRdb lists only in-frame clones, some missing. The data show over 150,000 clones, 84% seen once. The material sequenced was PBMCs. Every receptor here comes from a boy aged 2 to 10 in good health and CMV-seronegative.

The V gene is TRBV30, the J gene TRBJ2-7; 7 bases are shared with TRBD1. The trim removed 0 bases at V and 2 bases at J, leaving 13 bases unmatched. The germline V gene encodes CDR1 GTSNPN and CDR2 SVGIG (reference sequence). This CDR3 has 17 residues. In DNA, the CDR3 is TGTGCCTGGAGTGTCCCGACTTGGGACAGCTTAACCTACGAGCAGTACTTC. Protein product: CAWSVPTWDSLTYEQYF.

This chain joins TRBV5-4 and TRBJ2-3; D is unclear. Trimming removed 0 bases at V and 5 bases at J, with 4 bases between. CDR3 length: 12 amino acids. Germline-derived CDR1 and CDR2 are SGHNT and YYREEE (reference sequence). CDR3 bases: TGTGCCAGCAGCTTGGATCAAGATACGCAGTATTTT. It is translated as CASSLDQDTQYF.

This chain uses TRBV29-1 with TRBJ2-2, with D possibly matching TRBD2 (6 bases). Trimming left V 7 bases short and J 1 base short, with 10 bases between. The CDR3 sequence is 13 residues long. Germline V CDR1 and CDR2: SQVTM, ANQGSEA. CDR3 sequence: CSGAGRNTGELFF. In DNA form, the CDR3 reads TGCAGCGGGGCGGGACGGAACACCGGGGAGCTGTTTTTT.

This chain joins TRBV18 and TRBJ1-4, with 8 nucleotides matching TRBD1. The germline gives CDR1 KGHSH, CDR2 LQKENI. The CDR3 covers 17 residues. J lost 8 bases, V lost 2 bases, and 13 bases had no gene match. The CDR3 region is CASSPSDQGAAVEKLFF. Here the CDR3 DNA reads TGTGCCAGCTCACCATCAGACCAGGGGGCAGCGGTCGAAAAACTGTTTTTT.

This clone has just one count. The chain has TRBV18 and TRBJ1-1; D may be TRBD1 (5 bases). V gave up 0 bases and J gave up 7 bases, with 9 bases separating them. CDR3 length: 13 amino acids. Germline V lookup: CDR1 KGHSH, CDR2 LQKENI. CDR3 sequence reads: CASSPPTGREAFF. CDR3 DNA: TGTGCCAGCTCACCACCAACAGGCCGTGAAGCTTTCTTT.

The V gene is TRBV19, the J gene TRBJ2-7; D perhaps matches TRBD2 (5 bases). Trimming stripped 2 bases from V and 5 bases from J, with 19 bases between. The germline CDR1 and CDR2 sequences are LNHDA and SQIVND (reference sequence). CDR3 length: 16 amino acids. Here the CDR3 reads CASSIKASRSLDEQYF. The CDR3 DNA reads as TGTGCCAGTAGTATAAAGGCTAGCAGATCCCTGGACGAGCAGTACTTC.

The chain carries TRBV28 and TRBJ2-1; 13 bases fit TRBD2. The CDR3 is made up of 19 amino acids. With 1 base clipped from V and 9 bases from J, the junction kept 15 bases outside the gene matches. Germline assignment: CDR1 MDHEN and CDR2 SYDVKM. This CDR3 is CASSLSWTSGSRIRGEQFF. The CDR3 region has the DNA TGTGCCAGCAGTTTATCGTGGACTAGCGGGAGTCGCATTAGGGGTGAGCAGTTCTTC.

This clone was recorded once. The V and J genes are TRBV23-1 and TRBJ2-5, with TRBD2 matching over 9 bases. TRBV23-1 is known as an ORF, though its function is uncertain. J lost 7 bases, V lost 0 bases, and 12 bases had no gene match. CDR3 length equals 17 residues. The CDR3 DNA reads as TGCGCCAGCAGTCAATCGCCACTAGCGGGCTTAGGCGGGACCCAGTACTTC. Its protein product is CASSQSPLAGLGGTQYF.

The genes are TRBV10-3 and TRBJ2-7; D possibly corresponds to TRBD1 (6 bases). Trimming took 4 bases from V and 7 from J, leaving 14 bases between them. Germline CDR1 is ENHRY and CDR2 is SYGVKD. CDR3 length: 13 amino acids. The CDR3 loop reads CAISGGQPREQYF. In DNA, the CDR3 is TGTGCCATCAGTGGAGGACAGCCTAGGGAGCAGTACTTC.

The rearrangement uses TRBV7-3 and TRBJ2-1; 7 positions agree with TRBD1. Unmatched junction bases numbered 12, after V lost 5 bases and J lost 8 bases. From germline, CDR1 is SGHTA and CDR2 FQGTGA. CDR3 length: 15 amino acids. The CDR3 DNA follows: TGTGCCAGCAGCCTACGACAGGGAACATACCATGAGCAGTTCTTC. The encoded protein is CASSLRQGTYHEQFF. Combining the CDR3 with reference TRBV7-3 and TRBJ2-1 gives the whole variable domain GAGVSQTPSNKVTEKGKYVELRCDPISGHTALYWYRQSLGQGPEFLIYFQGTGAADDSGLPNDRFFAVRPEGSVSTLKIQRTERGDSAVYLCASSLRQGTYHEQFFGPGTRLTVL.

V usage is TRBV6-1 and J usage is TRBJ1-1; 7 nucleotides match TRBD1. The germline gives CDR1 MNHNS, CDR2 SASEGT. With V trimmed by 6 bases and J by 1 base, 8 bases remained unmatched. This CDR3 has 15 amino acids. The CDR3 here is CASRETGLRNTEAFF. CDR3 in DNA: TGTGCCAGCAGGGAGACAGGGCTCAGGAACACTGAAGCTTTCTTT.

The table lists this clone with a count of one. V gene TRBV15 combines with J gene TRBJ1-6; weak D call: TRBD1 (5 bases). The V gene lost 0 bases and the J gene lost 10 bases, with 13 bases spanning the gap. The V gene's germline CDR1 is LNHNV and CDR2 YYDKDF (reference sequence). The length of the CDR3 is 15 residues. The CDR3 spells CATSRDPRDGSPLHF. The CDR3 bases are TGTGCCACCAGCAGAGACCCCAGGGATGGCTCACCCCTCCACTTT.

The chain uses TRBV25-1 and TRBJ2-3; tentatively, D is TRBD2 (5 bases). The germline V gene encodes CDR1 MGHDK and CDR2 SYGVNS. Trimming removed 2 bases from V and 0 bases from J, with 18 bases in between. This CDR3 contains 18 residues. The CDR3 protein is CASSEDSVGLASTDTQYF. The CDR3 bases are TGTGCCAGCAGTGAAGATTCTGTTGGACTGGCTAGCACAGATACGCAGTATTTT.

This clone was seen only once. The chain has TRBV9 and TRBJ2-1, with 10 nucleotides matching TRBD2. The V segment lost 2 bases and the J segment 5 bases; nucleotides outside the gene matches: 4. Looked up from germline, CDR1 is SGDLS and CDR2 is YYNGEE. This CDR3 has 15 residues. The CDR3, as DNA: TGTGCCAGCAGCGTGCTAGCGGGAGAGAACAATGAGCAGTTCTTC. Translating it yields CASSVLAGENNEQFF.

This rearrangement joins TRBV6-5 to TRBJ2-1; 8 nucleotides match TRBD2. CDR1 is MNHEY and CDR2 is SVGAGI in the germline V gene. The CDR3 covers 16 residues. Trimming at V came to 0 bases and at J to 6 bases, leaving 7 bases not matched to a gene. The CDR3 reads CASSYSGTRGFNEQFF. CDR3 nucleotide sequence: TGTGCCAGCAGTTACTCCGGGACTAGGGGGTTCAATGAGCAGTTCTTC.

The genes are TRBV6-5 and TRBJ2-7; TRBD1 matches 7 bases. CDR1 MNHEY and CDR2 SVGAGI come from the germline V gene. The V gene end was trimmed by 5 bases and the J gene end by 5 bases; junction bases not matched to a gene: 12. CDR3 length: 15 amino acids. DNA of the CDR3: TGTGCCAGCAGTCACCCATCAGGACAGGACCACGAGCAGTACTTC. This sequence encodes CASSHPSGQDHEQYF.

The chain joins TRBV28 to TRBJ2-7; 10 bases match TRBD2. The CDR3 extends over 14 amino acids. Germline V lookup: CDR1 MDHEN, CDR2 SYDVKM. The J segment lost 3 bases and the V segment lost 6 bases, leaving 5 bases of the junction unmatched. CDR3 coding DNA: TGTGCCAGCAGCCTAGCGGGAGAGGACTACGAGCAGTACTTC. It codes for CASSLAGEDYEQYF.

The chain is built from TRBV5-1 and TRBJ1-4, with D possibly being TRBD1 (6 bases). CDR1 and CDR2 from the germline V gene are SGHRS and YFSETQ. This CDR3 has 16 amino acids. The germline V and J ends were trimmed by 0 bases and 4 bases, with 13 bases remaining between them. This CDR3 reads CASSLEQGGVNEKLFF. CDR3 nucleotide sequence: TGCGCCAGCAGCTTGGAACAGGGAGGGGTTAATGAAAAACTGTTTTTT.

J is TRBJ1-1 and V is TRBV6-5; no clear D. Germline CDR1 and CDR2: MNHEY and SVGAGI. This CDR3 is 14 amino acids long. V lost 7 bases, J lost 4 bases, and 16 bases lay in between. The DNA for the CDR3 is TGTGCCAGCATATCCCCAGGTCCTTCCACTGAAGCTTTCTTT. Protein: CASISPGPSTEAFF.

This chain joins TRBV5-1 and TRBJ1-3; 8 nucleotides agree with TRBD1. The V gene end was trimmed by 4 bases and the J gene end by 2 bases; junction bases not matched to a gene: 5. Germline V lookup: CDR1 SGHRS, CDR2 YFSETQ. This CDR3 region has 15 residues. DNA of the CDR3: TGCGCCAGCAGCAAGGACAGGGCGGCTGGAAACACCATATATTTT. Its protein product is CASSKDRAAGNTIYF.

This chain connects TRBV30 to TRBJ2-7; D not resolved. The CDR3 has 12 amino acids. Per germline, CDR1 GTSNPN and CDR2 SVGIG (reference sequence). V was cut by 0 bases and J by 1 base, with 4 bases left in between. As DNA, the CDR3 is TGTGCCTGGAGTGTGCGATCCTACGAGCAGTACTTC. Translating gives CAWSVRSYEQYF.

The genes are TRBV5-1 and TRBJ1-1, with TRBD1 identical over 11 bases. Germline lookup yields CDR1 SGHRS and CDR2 YFSETQ. V was clipped by 4 bases and J by 1 base; unmatched bases: 3. The CDR3 contains 15 residues. CDR3 in amino acids: CASSPGTGGNTEAFF. In DNA form, the CDR3 reads TGCGCCAGCAGCCCAGGGACAGGGGGGAACACTGAAGCTTTCTTT.

This chain joins TRBV15 and TRBJ1-3, with a weak D call TRBD1 (5 bases). The CDR3 spans 15 residues. Trimming shortened V by 0 bases and J by 3 bases, and 9 bases separated the two germline ends. Germline CDR1 and CDR2: LNHNV and YYDKDF (reference sequence). The CDR3 loop is CATSRDGRDGNTIYF. In DNA, the CDR3 is TGTGCCACCAGCAGAGATGGCAGGGATGGAAACACCATATATTTT.